These T cell receptor beta chains were read from a single sample in a study of OX40 agonist ivuxolimab in advanced cancers. Clones were read by immunoSEQ multiplex PCR, and TCRdb kept only the in-frame ones, dropping some. The table has about 28,000 clones, roughly 83% seen once. The source material was CD4+ or CD8+ T cells sorted from blood, sampled in a trial of the OX40 agonist ivuxolimab. Receptor source: an adult with an advanced solid tumor such as melanoma, head and neck, liver or kidney cancer. The CDR3 runs from the conserved cysteine through the conserved F or W. A D gene is named only where the DNA matches it firmly. Clone sizes are given selectively: once, few, many, or a class where the clone is expanded.

V	D	J	size	CDR3	DNA
TRBV5-1	-	TRBJ2-3	-	CAGSLNLLNLYTDTQYF	TGCGCCGGCAGCTTGAATTTATTGAACCTCTACACAGATACGCAGTATTTT
TRBV4-1	-	TRBJ2-1	-	CASNQILRADNEQFF	TGCGCCAGCAATCAAATTTTGCGGGCCGACAATGAGCAGTTCTTC
TRBV29-1	-	TRBJ1-1	-	CSVEPQGTEAFF	TGCAGCGTGGAACCCCAGGGCACTGAAGCTTTCTTT
TRBV5-6	-	TRBJ1-6	-	CASSLLSSPLHF	TGTGCCAGCAGCTTGTTGAGTTCACCCCTCCACTTT
TRBV14	-	TRBJ2-2	medium-sized	CASSPRTDRLSGELFF	TGTGCCAGCAGCCCCAGGACAGACCGGCTCTCCGGGGAGCTGTTTTTT
TRBV7-3	TRBD2	TRBJ2-1	-	CASSFSGSIYNEQFF	TGTGCCAGCAGCTTTAGCGGGAGTATCTACAATGAGCAGTTCTTC
TRBV28	TRBD2	TRBJ2-3	-	CASSVAGGFSDTQYF	TGTGCCAGCAGTGTAGCGGGAGGGTTCTCAGATACGCAGTATTTT
TRBV30	TRBD2	TRBJ2-1	-	CAWAGISGIYGEQFF	TGTGCCTGGGCAGGCATAAGCGGGATCTACGGAGAGCAGTTCTTC
TRBV27	TRBD2	TRBJ2-2	once	CASRPTSGGYTGELFF	TGTGCCAGCAGACCGACTAGCGGGGGCTACACCGGGGAGCTGTTTTTT
TRBV29-1	TRBD2	TRBJ2-7	-	CSVLAAYEQYF	TGCAGCGTTCTAGCGGCCTACGAGCAGTACTTC
TRBV19	TRBD2	TRBJ2-1	-	CASSRGRRETYNEQFF	TGTGCCAGTAGCCGGGGGAGGCGGGAGACCTACAATGAGCAGTTCTTC
TRBV11-3	-	TRBJ2-7	once	CASPADEQYF	TGTGCCAGCCCCGCAGACGAGCAGTACTTC
TRBV5-1	-	TRBJ2-7	-	CASSLFWDFPSYEQYF	TGCGCCAGCAGCTTGTTTTGGGACTTCCCCTCCTACGAGCAGTACTTC
TRBV4-1	-	TRBJ2-3	few	CASSQGQYRTDTQYF	TGTGCCAGCAGCCAAGGACAGTACCGCACAGATACGCAGTATTTT
TRBV6-5	-	TRBJ2-7	-	CASSYSPGSSYEQYF	TGTGCCAGCAGTTACTCGCCAGGGAGCTCCTACGAGCAGTACTTC
TRBV28	-	TRBJ2-7	-	CASSVGRGGEQYF	TGTGCCAGCAGTGTGGGCAGGGGGGGCGAGCAGTACTTC
TRBV7-2	TRBD1	TRBJ1-1	once	CASSPTWDSSPGTEAFF	TGTGCCAGCAGCCCAACGTGGGACAGCTCCCCGGGCACTGAAGCTTTCTTT
TRBV30	TRBD1	TRBJ2-7	once	CAWSAGTGYEQYF	TGTGCCTGGAGTGCCGGGACAGGGTACGAGCAGTACTTC
TRBV19	-	TRBJ1-5	-	CASSPPRGYNQPQHF	TGTGCCAGTAGCCCCCCCCGGGGGTACAATCAGCCCCAGCATTTT
TRBV6-5	TRBD1	TRBJ1-1	once	CASSRTGGRYTEAFF	TGTGCCAGCAGCCGAACAGGGGGCAGATACACTGAAGCTTTCTTT
TRBV5-1	TRBD1	TRBJ2-3	-	CASSPDRGGTDTQYF	TGCGCCAGCAGCCCGGACAGGGGTGGGACAGATACGCAGTATTTT
TRBV9	TRBD1	TRBJ2-7	few	CASSARTGLSEQYF	TGTGCCAGCAGCGCTAGGACAGGGCTGAGCGAGCAGTACTTC
TRBV6-5	-	TRBJ2-7	once	CASSYSTDYEQYF	TGTGCCAGCAGTTACTCGACCGACTACGAGCAGTACTTC
TRBV4-1	TRBD2	TRBJ2-1	-	CASSPNRLAGENEQFF	TGCGCCAGCAGCCCAAATCGACTAGCGGGAGAGAATGAGCAGTTCTTC
TRBV12-5	-	TRBJ1-1	-	CASGLGHSPEAFF	TGTGCTAGTGGTCTAGGACATAGCCCTGAAGCTTTCTTT
TRBV6-6	-	TRBJ1-1	-	CASSYSQGREAFF	TGTGCCAGCAGTTACTCCCAAGGGCGAGAAGCTTTCTTT
TRBV6-4	-	TRBJ1-1	-	CASSAGDLMNTEAFF	TGTGCCAGCAGTGCAGGGGACCTCATGAACACTGAAGCTTTCTTT
TRBV7-9	-	TRBJ2-7	few	CASSTTIPGLRGLDEQYF	TGTGCCAGCAGTACCACAATCCCCGGGCTACGGGGGCTCGACGAGCAGTACTTC
TRBV6-6	-	TRBJ2-7	-	CASSYSGSFEQYF	TGTGCCAGCAGTTACTCGGGAAGCTTCGAGCAGTACTTC
TRBV28	TRBD2	TRBJ2-7	few	CASSRGLAYSYEQYF	TGTGCCAGCAGTCGAGGACTAGCTTACTCCTACGAGCAGTACTTC
TRBV19	-	TRBJ2-4	-	CASSDRWGSIQYF	TGTGCCAGTAGCGACAGGTGGGGTTCCATTCAGTACTTC
TRBV5-4	-	TRBJ2-4	-	CASSFQGNSAKNIQYF	TGTGCCAGCAGCTTTCAGGGGAATTCGGCCAAAAACATTCAGTACTTC
TRBV4-2	TRBD1	TRBJ2-7	-	CASSLGQGAGEQYF	TGTGCCAGCAGCTTGGGACAGGGGGCTGGGGAGCAGTACTTC
TRBV5-6	TRBD1	TRBJ1-5	-	CASSFQGAYQPQHF	TGTGCCAGCAGCTTTCAGGGGGCGTATCAGCCCCAGCATTTT
TRBV5-1	TRBD1	TRBJ1-1	-	CASSYRDRVIDTEAFF	TGCGCCAGCAGCTACCGGGACAGGGTTATTGACACTGAAGCTTTCTTT
TRBV2	TRBD2	TRBJ2-1	-	CASIGGVYNEQFF	TGTGCCAGCATTGGGGGGGTTTACAATGAGCAGTTCTTC
TRBV19	TRBD2	TRBJ2-7	-	CASSLAGFPYEQYF	TGTGCCAGTAGTCTAGCGGGTTTCCCCTACGAGCAGTACTTC
TRBV11-2	-	TRBJ2-6	-	CASSDLEQQSRANVLTF	TGTGCCAGCAGCGACCTGGAGCAACAAAGTCGGGCCAACGTCCTGACTTTC
TRBV19	-	TRBJ2-1	once	CASSISGAYNEQFF	TGTGCCAGTAGTATATCGGGGGCCTACAATGAGCAGTTCTTC
TRBV7-6	-	TRBJ1-2	-	CASSLEPGDGYTF	TGTGCCAGCAGCTTAGAGCCCGGGGATGGCTACACCTTC
TRBV19	TRBD1	TRBJ1-1	-	CASSLKTGMNTEAFF	TGTGCCAGTAGTCTAAAGACAGGGATGAACACTGAAGCTTTCTTT
TRBV7-9	TRBD1	TRBJ1-1	-	CASTTGTGVMNTEAFF	TGTGCCAGCACCACCGGGACAGGGGTAATGAACACTGAAGCTTTCTTT
TRBV13	-	TRBJ2-1	-	CASSLGSNASSYNEQFF	TGTGCCAGCAGCTTAGGATCTAACGCCAGCTCCTACAATGAGCAGTTCTTC